One sample yielded the 32 T cell receptor beta chains listed below, sequenced in a study of beta chain features in type 1 diabetes listed by TCRdb under 2018. Antigens of these TCRs are unknown. The library was obtained by the immunoSEQ multiplex PCR assay. All of the isolated RNA was reverse transcribed with the High Capacity cDNA Reverse Transcription Kit, so expressed TCRB transcripts were sequenced. The immuneACCESS repertoire file appears here via TCRdb, limited to in-frame rearrangements. These files lack a portion of the clones; in checked studies, under half of the deficit traces to unresolved V genes, and the cause of the others is not known. This sample lists around 26,000 clones; 68% were detected once. Roughly 1.2% of the sample belongs to the ten largest clones. Findings and caveats that apply to the study as a whole: Type 1 diabetes patients showed a moderate but significant shortening of TCRB CDR3 length in all four CD4+ subsets.

The sample comprised stem cell memory CD4+ T cells from blood. The sample's cell subset or site label is to be understood as: stem cell-like memory CD4+ T cells. These receptors were taken from a woman in her thirties or forties with type 1 diabetes.

The chain recombines TRBV19 with TRBJ1-1; possible D gene TRBD1, 6 bases. Germline V gene data show CDR1 as LNHDA and CDR2 as SQIVND (reference sequence). The CDR3 loop spans 15 amino acids. V was clipped by 5 bases and J by 0 bases, with 13 bases between them. Here the CDR3 DNA reads TGTGCCAGTAGTCTTACCGGGACATTGAACACTGAAGCTTTCTTT. Protein product: CASSLTGTLNTEAFF.

The chain uses TRBV7-2 and TRBJ2-7, with D hard to call. The CDR3 is made up of 15 amino acids. CDR1 and CDR2 from the germline V gene are SGHTA and FQGNSA. Trimming pared 5 bases from V and 5 bases from J, leaving 19 bases between. CDR3 bases: TGTGCCAGCAGCCGAGGAATCCTGGGTCGGGACGAGCAGTACTTC. Amino acid sequence: CASSRGILGRDEQYF.

The CDR3 here is CSAEWSGNEQFF. Written as DNA, the CDR3 is TGCAGCGCCGAGTGGTCCGGGAATGAGCAGTTCTTC. This chain connects TRBV29-1 to TRBJ2-1; D unclear. Per the germline V gene, CDR1 is SQVTM and CDR2 is ANQGSEA. The V gene lost 7 bases and the J gene lost 7 bases, with 14 bases spanning the gap. This CDR3 has 12 amino acids.

The chain recombines TRBV4-3 with TRBJ2-1, with D uncertain. The length of the CDR3 is 14 residues. Per germline, CDR1 LGHNA and CDR2 YSLEER. Trimming removed 0 bases at V and 4 bases at J, with 7 bases between. The CDR3, as DNA: TGCGCCAGCAGCCAAGAGCGGCATTACAATGAGCAGTTCTTC. Protein sequence: CASSQERHYNEQFF.

The chain links TRBV2 to TRBJ1-5; TRBD1 matches at 10 bases. Trimming cost V 6 bases and J 2 bases; bases outside gene matches: 4. Germline V CDR1 and CDR2: SNHLY, FYNNEI. The CDR3 spans 15 residues. Here the CDR3 DNA reads TGTGCCAGCAGAGCGGACAGGGGGGGCAATCAGCCCCAGCATTTT. Translation gives CASRADRGGNQPQHF.

V usage is TRBV7-3 and J usage is TRBJ2-2, with 11 bases aligning to TRBD1. Germline CDR1 SGHTA, CDR2 FQGTGA. The CDR3 is made up of 15 amino acids. V was pared by 6 bases and J by 5 bases, with 5 bases of the junction left unmatched. DNA for the CDR3: TGTGCCAGCAGACCGGGACAGGGGGGAACCGGGGAGCTGTTTTTT. Translation: CASRPGQGGTGELFF.

The chain is built from TRBV7-2 and TRBJ1-5; 10 nucleotides line up with TRBD1. The CDR3 spans 14 residues. Per the germline V gene, CDR1 is SGHTA and CDR2 is FQGNSA. V was pared by 6 bases and J by 6 bases, with 5 bases of the junction left unmatched. The CDR3: CASRVDRGIQPQHF. The CDR3 coding sequence is TGTGCCAGCAGGGTGGACAGGGGGATTCAGCCCCAGCATTTT.

The CDR3 loop reads CASTVDRANTEAFF. The CDR3 bases are TGTGCCAGCACCGTGGACAGGGCGAACACTGAAGCTTTCTTT. The chain combines TRBV5-4 with TRBJ1-1; 8 nucleotides align to TRBD1. The CDR3 runs 14 residues. CDR1 SGHNT and CDR2 YYREEE come from the germline V gene (reference sequence). Losses at the gene ends were 6 bases for V and 1 base for J; bases not matched to a gene: 5.

V gene TRBV13 combines with J gene TRBJ2-7; the match to TRBD1 covers 11 bases. This CDR3 has 14 residues. The junction had 1 base not matched to a gene; V was cut back by 1 base and J by 5 bases. Germline V CDR1 and CDR2: PRHDT, FYEKMQ (reference sequence). The CDR3 spells CASSLEGQGDEQYF. CDR3 nucleotide sequence: TGTGCCAGCAGCTTAGAGGGACAGGGGGACGAGCAGTACTTC.

In DNA form, the CDR3 reads TGCAGCGTTGGGGGGGAGCCAGCTCAGAAGACCCAGTACTTC. Its protein is CSVGGEPAQKTQYF. V is TRBV29-1 and J is TRBJ2-5; tentatively, D is TRBD2 (6 bases). The CDR3 contains 14 residues. Germline assignment: CDR1 SQVTM and CDR2 ANQGSEA. Trimming removed 4 bases from V and 6 bases from J, with 18 bases in between. Supplemented by reference TRBV29-1 and TRBJ2-5, the full variable domain reads SAVISQKPSRDICQRGTSLTIQCQVDSQVTMMFWYRQQPGQSLTLIATANQGSEATYESGFVIDKFPISRPNLTFSTLTVSNMSPEDSSIYLCSVGGEPAQKTQYFGPGTRLLVL.

J is TRBJ2-7 and V is TRBV4-2; 7 nucleotides match TRBD1. V dropped 5 bases and J dropped 6; count of bases not matched to a gene: 10. The CDR3 covers 14 residues. From germline, CDR1 is LGHNA and CDR2 YNFKEQ. CDR3 coding DNA: TGTGCCAGCAGCTTGGGGGACAGATTAGGCGAGCAGTACTTC. It translates to CASSLGDRLGEQYF.

The rearrangement uses TRBV11-2 and TRBJ1-1, with a tentative D call TRBD1 (5 bases). Between the trimmed V and J ends, which lost 2 bases and 5 bases, there was a span of 12 bases. The CDR3 covers 14 residues. Germline V CDR1 and CDR2: SGHAT, FQNNGV. The CDR3 DNA reads TGTGCCAGCAGCTTATTCGGGGAGGGGACTGAAGCTTTCTTT. It encodes CASSLFGEGTEAFF.

A few counts support this clone. V is TRBV5-1 and J is TRBJ2-7; D call uncertain. CDR1 and CDR2 from the germline V gene are SGHRS and YFSETQ. The V end lost 4 bases, the J end lost 3 bases, and 11 bases lay between the germline ends. CDR3 length equals 13 residues. CDR3 protein: CASSPVLDYEQYF. Written as DNA, the CDR3 is TGCGCCAGCAGCCCGGTTCTTGACTACGAGCAGTACTTC.

The chain joins TRBV5-1 to TRBJ1-2, with D perhaps TRBD1 (6 bases). Trimming stripped 0 bases from V and 3 bases from J, with 9 bases between. CDR3 length equals 14 residues. CDR1 SGHRS and CDR2 YFSETQ come from the germline V gene. This CDR3 reads CASSLGGGDYGYTF. The CDR3 region has the DNA TGCGCCAGCAGCTTGGGTGGGGGCGACTATGGCTACACCTTC.

The rearrangement links TRBV28 to TRBJ2-7, with 7 bases aligning to TRBD1. The CDR3 contains 13 residues. The germline CDR1 and CDR2 sequences are MDHEN and SYDVKM. J lost 6 bases, V lost 7 bases, and 9 bases had no gene match. For the CDR3, the DNA is TGTGCCAGCATGAACGGGGACAGATTCGAGCAGTACTTC. It yields the protein CASMNGDRFEQYF.

This chain's CDR3 is CASSYGASGVNEKLFF. CDR3 nucleotides: TGTGCCAGCAGTTATGGGGCATCTGGGGTTAATGAAAAACTGTTTTTT. The chain recombines TRBV6-5 with TRBJ1-4, with a tentative D call TRBD1 (5 bases). Germline V gene data show CDR1 as MNHEY and CDR2 as SVGAGI. This CDR3 region has 16 residues. Trimming cost V 3 bases and J 4 bases, with 15 bases left between them.

V usage is TRBV7-3 and J usage is TRBJ1-2; 7 bases match TRBD1. Losses at the gene ends were 2 bases for V and 8 bases for J; bases not matched to a gene: 11. Germline lookup yields CDR1 SGHTA and CDR2 FQGTGA. The CDR3 is 15 amino acids. The DNA for the CDR3 is TGTGCCAGCAGCTTAGTTCCGACAGGGAGTCAAGGCTACACCTTC. It codes for CASSLVPTGSQGYTF.

This clone was picked up a small number of times. The chain recombines TRBV7-8 with TRBJ2-7; D is unresolved. The V and J ends lost 5 bases and 0 bases respectively, with 5 bases between them. The CDR3 extends over 12 amino acids. CDR1 and CDR2 from the germline V gene are SGHVS and FQNEAQ. This CDR3 reads CASSPSSYEQYF. Written as DNA, the CDR3 is TGTGCCAGCAGCCCCAGCTCCTACGAGCAGTACTTC.

This clone is a singleton in its sample. The chain carries TRBV6-1 and TRBJ1-6; maybe TRBD1 (5 bases). The germline V and J ends were trimmed by 0 bases and 0 bases, with 12 bases remaining between them. The CDR3 loop spans 18 amino acids. CDR1 is MNHNS, CDR2 SASEGT, per germline. The CDR3: CASSEALGGSSYNSPLHF. CDR3 bases: TGTGCCAGCAGTGAAGCGTTGGGGGGAAGCTCCTATAATTCACCCCTCCACTTT.

The J gene is TRBJ2-7, the V gene TRBV7-3; the match to TRBD1 covers 10 bases. The CDR3 has 17 amino acids. Trimming took 5 bases from V and 0 from J; bases not matched to a gene: 10. CDR1 SGHTA and CDR2 FQGTGA come from the germline V gene. The CDR3, as DNA: TGTGCCAGCAGCGGGACAGGGGCGTTGGCACCCTCCTACGAGCAGTACTTC. Amino acids: CASSGTGALAPSYEQYF.

The CDR3 DNA reads as TGTGCCTGGAGTGTACAGGCGGACACTGAAGCTTTCTTT. The encoded protein is CAWSVQADTEAFF. The chain carries TRBV30 and TRBJ1-1; perhaps TRBD1 as D (5 bases). Germline CDR1 GTSNPN, CDR2 SVGIG (reference sequence). This CDR3 has 13 residues. The germline V and J ends were trimmed by 0 bases and 3 bases, with 8 bases remaining between them.

V is TRBV5-4 and J is TRBJ2-5; TRBD1 aligns across 11 bases. After removal of 7 bases from V and 5 bases from J, the junction contained 10 bases not matched to a gene. Germline assignment: CDR1 SGHNT and CDR2 YYREEE (reference sequence). This CDR3 is built from 15 residues. CDR3 sequence (DNA): TGTGCCAGCTCGATCGGACAGGGGGCGCGGGAGACCCAGTACTTC. As protein: CASSIGQGARETQYF.

The chain recombines TRBV18 with TRBJ1-1; D remains ambiguous. The CDR3 loop spans 13 amino acids. Trimming pared 5 bases from V and 1 base from J, leaving 8 bases between. Looked up from germline, CDR1 is KGHSH and CDR2 is LQKENI. The CDR3 sequence is CASSSGGNTEAFF. The CDR3, as DNA: TGTGCCAGCTCAAGTGGCGGGAACACTGAAGCTTTCTTT.

V is TRBV7-8 and J is TRBJ1-4, with TRBD1 as a possible D gene (5 bases). The CDR3 contains 11 residues. V gave up 9 bases and J gave up 10 bases, with 12 bases separating them. CDR1 is SGHVS and CDR2 is FQNEAQ in the germline V gene. CDR3 region: CASLSGGKLFF. The CDR3 coding sequence is TGTGCCAGTCTCTCCGGGGGAAAACTGTTTTTT.

The genes are TRBV28 and TRBJ2-5; tentatively, D is TRBD2 (5 bases). V lost 6 bases and J 8 bases, leaving 25 bases between the germline ends. CDR3 length: 16 residues. Germline CDR1 and CDR2: MDHEN and SYDVKM. The CDR3 loop is CASSKFSYTGTATQYF. CDR3 bases: TGTGCCAGCAGCAAGTTTAGTTATACGGGAACGGCTACCCAGTACTTC.

The chain recombines TRBV30 with TRBJ2-2, with a possible D match to TRBD2 (6 bases). V shed 2 bases and J shed 6 bases, with 13 bases lying between them. This CDR3 has 14 amino acids. Germline-derived CDR1 and CDR2 are GTSNPN and SVGIG (reference sequence). The CDR3 here is CAWSLGGEAGELFF. The CDR3 region has the DNA TGTGCCTGGAGTCTAGGAGGGGAGGCCGGGGAGCTGTTTTTT.

This rearrangement joins TRBV18 to TRBJ1-3; D ambiguous. Between the trimmed V and J ends, which lost 4 bases and 9 bases, there was a span of 16 bases. The CDR3 runs 14 residues. CDR1 and CDR2 from the germline V gene are KGHSH and LQKENI. The CDR3 here is CASSRVQGDGTIYF. The DNA of the CDR3 is TGTGCCAGCTCACGGGTTCAAGGAGATGGCACCATATATTTT.

The J gene is TRBJ2-4, the V gene TRBV7-2; TRBD2 agrees at 11 bases. The trim removed 1 base at V and 5 bases at J, leaving 4 bases unmatched. In germline, CDR1 is SGHTA, CDR2 FQGNSA. The CDR3 length is 16 residues. CDR3 in amino acids: CASSLEASGGQNIQYF. Written as DNA, the CDR3 is TGTGCCAGCAGCTTAGAAGCTAGCGGGGGGCAAAACATTCAGTACTTC.

This rearrangement joins TRBV19 to TRBJ2-4; the D is unclear. V dropped 5 bases and J dropped 0 bases, with 11 bases sitting between them. Per the germline V gene, CDR1 is LNHDA and CDR2 is SQIVND (reference sequence). This CDR3 has 15 residues. The CDR3 DNA is TGTGCCAGTAGTGGTACAGCCATAGCCAAAAACATTCAGTACTTC. Translated, it gives CASSGTAIAKNIQYF.

V is TRBV7-2 and J is TRBJ1-2, with a possible D match to TRBD1 (6 bases). Trimming removed 4 bases from V and 8 bases from J, with 14 bases in between. CDR1 SGHTA and CDR2 FQGNSA come from the germline V gene. The CDR3 consists of 13 residues. DNA of the CDR3: TGTGCCAGCAGCTCCCGACAGGACGTGGGCTACACCTTC. Protein product: CASSSRQDVGYTF.

This clone was recorded a few times. V gene TRBV4-3 combines with J gene TRBJ1-1, with 7 bases identical to TRBD1. There are 15 residues in the CDR3. J lost 4 bases, V lost 4 bases, and 9 bases had no gene match. Germline V lookup: CDR1 LGHNA, CDR2 YSLEER. The CDR3: CASSLQGGIITEAFF. The CDR3 DNA reads as TGCGCCAGCAGCCTTCAGGGGGGAATCATCACTGAAGCTTTCTTT.

The V and J genes are TRBV5-1 and TRBJ1-3, with D possibly being TRBD1 (6 bases). CDR3 length: 16 residues. The ends were cut back, 1 base at V and 8 bases at J, with 19 bases in the middle. CDR1 SGHRS and CDR2 YFSETQ come from the germline V gene. This CDR3 reads CASSLTPIQGSDTIYF. The DNA of the CDR3 is TGCGCCAGCAGCTTGACGCCAATACAGGGATCGGACACCATATATTTT.